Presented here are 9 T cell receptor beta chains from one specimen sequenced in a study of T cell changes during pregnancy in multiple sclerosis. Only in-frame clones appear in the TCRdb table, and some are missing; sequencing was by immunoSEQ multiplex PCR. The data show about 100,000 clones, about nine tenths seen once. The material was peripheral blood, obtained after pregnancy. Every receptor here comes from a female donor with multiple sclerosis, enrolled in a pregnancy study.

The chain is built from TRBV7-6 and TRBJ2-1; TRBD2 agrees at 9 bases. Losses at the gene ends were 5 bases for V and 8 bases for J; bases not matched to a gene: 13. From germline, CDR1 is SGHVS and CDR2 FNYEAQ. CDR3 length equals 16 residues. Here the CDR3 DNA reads TGTGCCAGCAGCACGACTCGCGGGAGGGCCCCGTATGAGCAGTTCTTC. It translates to CASSTTRGRAPYEQFF.

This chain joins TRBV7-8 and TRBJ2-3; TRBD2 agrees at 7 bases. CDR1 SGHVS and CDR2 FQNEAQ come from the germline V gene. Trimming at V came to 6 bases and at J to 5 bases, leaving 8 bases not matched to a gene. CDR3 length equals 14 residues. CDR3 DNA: TGTGCCAGCAGACCAGCGGGGAGGGTAGATACGCAGTATTTT. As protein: CASRPAGRVDTQYF.

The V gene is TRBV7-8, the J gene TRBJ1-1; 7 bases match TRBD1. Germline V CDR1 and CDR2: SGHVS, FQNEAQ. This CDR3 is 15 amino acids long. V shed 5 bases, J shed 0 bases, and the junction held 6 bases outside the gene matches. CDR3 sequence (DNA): TGTGCCAGCAGCGCCAGGGGGAACATGAACACTGAAGCTTTCTTT. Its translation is CASSARGNMNTEAFF.

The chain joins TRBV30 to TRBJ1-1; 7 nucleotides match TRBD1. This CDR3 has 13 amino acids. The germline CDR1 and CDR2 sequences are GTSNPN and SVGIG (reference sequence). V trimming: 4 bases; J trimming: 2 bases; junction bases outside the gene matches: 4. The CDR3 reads CAWTRTGNTEAFF. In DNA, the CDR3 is TGTGCCTGGACCAGGACAGGAAACACTGAAGCTTTCTTT.

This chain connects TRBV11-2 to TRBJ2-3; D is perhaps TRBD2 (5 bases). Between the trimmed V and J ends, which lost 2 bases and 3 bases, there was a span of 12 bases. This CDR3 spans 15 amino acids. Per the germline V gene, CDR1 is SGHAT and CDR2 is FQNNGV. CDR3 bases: TGTGCCAGCAGCTTAAGCGGCACTCCTACAGATACGCAGTATTTT. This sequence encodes CASSLSGTPTDTQYF.

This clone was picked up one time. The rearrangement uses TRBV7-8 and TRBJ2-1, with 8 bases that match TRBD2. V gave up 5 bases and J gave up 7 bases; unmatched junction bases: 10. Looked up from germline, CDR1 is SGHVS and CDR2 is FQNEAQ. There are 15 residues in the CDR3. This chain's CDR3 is CASSMTRLAWNEQFF. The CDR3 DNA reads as TGTGCCAGCAGCATGACCCGACTAGCGTGGAATGAGCAGTTCTTC.

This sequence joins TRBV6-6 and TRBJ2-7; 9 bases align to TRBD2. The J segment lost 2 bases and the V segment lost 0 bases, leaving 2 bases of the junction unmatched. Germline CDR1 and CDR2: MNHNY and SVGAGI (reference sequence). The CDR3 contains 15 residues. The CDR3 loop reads CASSYSASGTYEQYF. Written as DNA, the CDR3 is TGTGCCAGCAGTTACTCGGCTAGCGGGACCTACGAGCAGTACTTC.

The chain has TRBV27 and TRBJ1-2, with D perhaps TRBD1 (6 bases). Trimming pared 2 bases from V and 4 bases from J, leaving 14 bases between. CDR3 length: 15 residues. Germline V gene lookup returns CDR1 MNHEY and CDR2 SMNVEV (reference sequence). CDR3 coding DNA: TGTGCCAGCAGTTTACAGGGACAAGGGGGCTATGGCTACACCTTC. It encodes CASSLQGQGGYGYTF.

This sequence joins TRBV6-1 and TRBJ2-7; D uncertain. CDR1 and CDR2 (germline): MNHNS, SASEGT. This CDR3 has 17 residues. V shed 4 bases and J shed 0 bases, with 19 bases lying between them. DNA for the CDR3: TGTGCCAGCAGTGGTGGAGCGTCTTTTTCAAGCTCCTACGAGCAGTACTTC. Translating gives CASSGGASFSSSYEQYF.